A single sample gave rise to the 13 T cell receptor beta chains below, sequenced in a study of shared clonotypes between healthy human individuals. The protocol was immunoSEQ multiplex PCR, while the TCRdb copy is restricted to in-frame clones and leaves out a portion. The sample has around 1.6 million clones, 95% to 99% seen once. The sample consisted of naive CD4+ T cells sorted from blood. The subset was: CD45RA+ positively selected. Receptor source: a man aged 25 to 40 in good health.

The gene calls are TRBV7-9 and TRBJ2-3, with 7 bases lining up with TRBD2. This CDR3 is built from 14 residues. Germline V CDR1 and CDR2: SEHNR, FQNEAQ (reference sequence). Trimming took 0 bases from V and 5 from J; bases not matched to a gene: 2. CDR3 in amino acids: CASSLAGRGDTQYF. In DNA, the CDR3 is TGTGCCAGCAGCTTAGCAGGGAGGGGAGATACGCAGTATTTT.

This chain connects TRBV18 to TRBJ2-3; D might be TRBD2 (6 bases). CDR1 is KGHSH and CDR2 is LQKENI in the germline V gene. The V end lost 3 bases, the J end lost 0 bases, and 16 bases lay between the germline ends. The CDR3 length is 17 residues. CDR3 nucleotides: TGTGCCAGCTCACCCCTAAGAGGCAGCGGGAGCACAGATACGCAGTATTTT. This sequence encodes CASSPLRGSGSTDTQYF.

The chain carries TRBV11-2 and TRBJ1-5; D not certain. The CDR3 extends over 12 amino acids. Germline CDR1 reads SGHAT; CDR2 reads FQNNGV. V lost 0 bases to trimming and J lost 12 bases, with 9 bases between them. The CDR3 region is CASSLDRAVQHF. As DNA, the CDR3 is TGTGCCAGCAGCTTAGATCGGGCGGTCCAGCATTTT.

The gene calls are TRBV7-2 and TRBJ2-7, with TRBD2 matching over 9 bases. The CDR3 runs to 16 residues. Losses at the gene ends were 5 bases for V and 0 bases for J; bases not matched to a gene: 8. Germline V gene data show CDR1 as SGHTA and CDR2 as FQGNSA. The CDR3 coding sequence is TGTGCCAGCAGCCCCGAGAGCGGGAGGACCTCCTACGAGCAGTACTTC. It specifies CASSPESGRTSYEQYF.

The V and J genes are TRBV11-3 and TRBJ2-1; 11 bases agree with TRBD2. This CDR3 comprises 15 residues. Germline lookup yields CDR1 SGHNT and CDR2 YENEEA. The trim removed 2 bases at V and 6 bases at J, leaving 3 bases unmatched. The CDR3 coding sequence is TGTGCCAGCAGCTTAATAGCGGGAGGGGCCAATGAGCAGTTCTTC. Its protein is CASSLIAGGANEQFF.

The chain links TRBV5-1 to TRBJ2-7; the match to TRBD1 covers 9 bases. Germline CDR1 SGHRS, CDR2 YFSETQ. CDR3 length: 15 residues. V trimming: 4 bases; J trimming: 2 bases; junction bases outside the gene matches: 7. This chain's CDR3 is CASSLFGQGTYEQYF. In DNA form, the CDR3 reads TGCGCCAGCAGCCTCTTTGGACAGGGGACCTACGAGCAGTACTTC.

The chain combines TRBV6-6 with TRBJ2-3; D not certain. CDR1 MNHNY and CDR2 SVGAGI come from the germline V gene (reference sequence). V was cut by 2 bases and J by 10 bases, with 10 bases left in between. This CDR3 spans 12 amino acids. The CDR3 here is CASSYDFGAQYF. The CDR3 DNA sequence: TGTGCCAGCAGTTACGACTTTGGCGCGCAGTATTTT.

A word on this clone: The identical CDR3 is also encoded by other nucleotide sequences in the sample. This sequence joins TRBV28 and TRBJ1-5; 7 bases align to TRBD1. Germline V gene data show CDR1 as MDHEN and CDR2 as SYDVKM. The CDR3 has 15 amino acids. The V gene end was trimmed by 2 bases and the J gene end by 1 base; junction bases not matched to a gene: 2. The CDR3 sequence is CASSLGRGSNQPQHF. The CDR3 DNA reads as TGTGCCAGCAGTTTAGGCAGGGGGAGCAATCAGCCCCAGCATTTT.

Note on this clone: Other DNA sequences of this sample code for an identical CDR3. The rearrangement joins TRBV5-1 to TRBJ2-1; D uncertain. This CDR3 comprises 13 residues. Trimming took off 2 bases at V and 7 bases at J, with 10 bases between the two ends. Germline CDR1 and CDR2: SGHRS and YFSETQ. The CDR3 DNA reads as TGCGCCAGCAGCTTAGTGGGAATGAATGAGCAGTTCTTC. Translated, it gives CASSLVGMNEQFF.

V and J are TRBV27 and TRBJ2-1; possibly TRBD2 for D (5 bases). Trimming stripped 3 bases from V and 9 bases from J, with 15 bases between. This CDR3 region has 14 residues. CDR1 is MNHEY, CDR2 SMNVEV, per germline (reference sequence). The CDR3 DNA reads TGTGCCAGCAGTTTTAACGGGAATGGGGTTGAGCAGTTCTTC. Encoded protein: CASSFNGNGVEQFF.

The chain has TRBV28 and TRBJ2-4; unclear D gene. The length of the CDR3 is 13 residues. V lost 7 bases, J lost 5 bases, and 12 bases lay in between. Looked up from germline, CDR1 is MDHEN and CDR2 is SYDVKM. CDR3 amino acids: CASTRQTQNIQYF. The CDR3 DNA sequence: TGTGCCAGCACTCGGCAGACACAAAACATTCAGTACTTC.

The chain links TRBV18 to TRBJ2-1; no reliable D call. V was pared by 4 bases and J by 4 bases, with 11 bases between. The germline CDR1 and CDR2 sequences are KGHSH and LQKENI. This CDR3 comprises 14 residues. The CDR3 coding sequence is TGTGCCAGCTCACTCTATGACGGATACAATGAGCAGTTCTTC. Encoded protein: CASSLYDGYNEQFF.

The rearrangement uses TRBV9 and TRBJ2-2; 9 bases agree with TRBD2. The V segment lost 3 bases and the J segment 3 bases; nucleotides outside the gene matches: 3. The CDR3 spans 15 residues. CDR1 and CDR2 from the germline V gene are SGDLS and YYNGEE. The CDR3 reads CASSGTSGYTGELFF. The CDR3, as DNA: TGTGCCAGCAGCGGAACTAGCGGGTACACCGGGGAGCTGTTTTTT.